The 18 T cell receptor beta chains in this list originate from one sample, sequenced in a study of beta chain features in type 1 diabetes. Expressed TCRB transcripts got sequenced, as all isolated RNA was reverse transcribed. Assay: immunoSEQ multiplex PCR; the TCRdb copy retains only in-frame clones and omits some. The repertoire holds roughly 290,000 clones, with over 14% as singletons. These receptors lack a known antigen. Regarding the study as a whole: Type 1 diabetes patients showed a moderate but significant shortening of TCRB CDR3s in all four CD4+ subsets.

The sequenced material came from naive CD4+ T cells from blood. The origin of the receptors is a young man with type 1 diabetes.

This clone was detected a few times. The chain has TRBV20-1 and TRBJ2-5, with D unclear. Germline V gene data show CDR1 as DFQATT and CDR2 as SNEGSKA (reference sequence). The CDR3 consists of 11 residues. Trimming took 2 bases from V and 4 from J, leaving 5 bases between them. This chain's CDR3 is CSARISETQYF. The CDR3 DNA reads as TGCAGTGCTAGAATATCAGAGACCCAGTACTTC.

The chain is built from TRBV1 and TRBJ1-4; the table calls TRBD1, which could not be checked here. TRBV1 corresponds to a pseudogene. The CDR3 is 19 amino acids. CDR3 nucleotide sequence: TGCACCAGCAGCCAAGGGGGCCGGACAGGTTTTTCCCTTAATGAAAAACTGTTTTTT. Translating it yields CTSSQGGRTGFSLNEKLFF.

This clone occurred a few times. Written as DNA, the CDR3 is TGCGCCAGCAGCCCGTTGGGACAGGGAGATTCACCCCTCCACTTT. Translating gives CASSPLGQGDSPLHF. The V gene is TRBV5-1, the J gene TRBJ1-6; 9 bases map to TRBD1. The CDR3 loop spans 15 amino acids. Germline V gene sequence: CDR1 SGHRS, CDR2 YFSETQ. J was trimmed by 8 bases and V by 4 bases; bases with no gene match: 7.

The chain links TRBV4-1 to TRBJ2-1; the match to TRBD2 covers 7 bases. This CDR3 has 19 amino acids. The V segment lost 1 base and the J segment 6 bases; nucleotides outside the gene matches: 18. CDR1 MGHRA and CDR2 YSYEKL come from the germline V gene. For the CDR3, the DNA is TGCGCCAGCAGCCAAGTGGGCGGGGGACCCGGTAAGGCAATCAATGAGCAGTTCTTC. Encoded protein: CASSQVGGGPGKAINEQFF.

The CDR3: CASERGGQETQYF. CDR3 DNA sequence: TGTGCCAGTGAGCGGGGGGGGCAAGAGACCCAGTACTTC. The chain combines TRBV7-2 with TRBJ2-5, with 10 nucleotides matching TRBD2. Germline lookup yields CDR1 SGHTA and CDR2 FQGNSA. After removal of 9 bases from V and 2 bases from J, the junction contained 3 bases not matched to a gene. The CDR3 totals 13 residues.

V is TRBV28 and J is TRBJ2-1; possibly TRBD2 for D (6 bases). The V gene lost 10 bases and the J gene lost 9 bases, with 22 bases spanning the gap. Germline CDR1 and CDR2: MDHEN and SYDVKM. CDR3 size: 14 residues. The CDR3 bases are TGTGCCACGGGGGTCTGGATGCTACCGCTTGAGCAGTTCTTC. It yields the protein CATGVWMLPLEQFF. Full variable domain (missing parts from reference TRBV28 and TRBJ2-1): DVKVTQSSRYLVKRTGEKVFLECVQDMDHENMFWYRQDPGLGLRLIYFSYDVKMKEKGDIPEGYSVSREKKERFSLILESASTNQTSMYLCATGVWMLPLEQFFGPGTRLTVL.

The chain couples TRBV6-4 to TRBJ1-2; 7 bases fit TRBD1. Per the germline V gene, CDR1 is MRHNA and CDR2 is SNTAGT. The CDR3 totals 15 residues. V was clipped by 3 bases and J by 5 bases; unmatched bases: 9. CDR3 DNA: TGTGCCAGCAGTGAAAATTCGGGACAGACATATGGCTACACCTTC. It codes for CASSENSGQTYGYTF.

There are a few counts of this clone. The CDR3 spells CASSLAPGQGAREQYF. CDR3 coding DNA: TGTGCCAGCAGCTTGGCCCCAGGACAGGGGGCGAGGGAGCAGTACTTC. The V gene is TRBV5-6, the J gene TRBJ2-7; 11 nucleotides align to TRBD1. The CDR3 has 16 amino acids. Germline loops: CDR1 SGHDT, CDR2 YYEEEE. J was trimmed by 7 bases and V by 0 bases; bases with no gene match: 9. Full variable domain (missing parts from reference TRBV5-6 and TRBJ2-7): DAGVTQSPTHLIKTRGQQVTLRCSPKSGHDTVSWYQQALGQGPQFIFQYYEEEERQRGNFPDRFSGHQFPNYSSELNVNALLLGDSALYLCASSLAPGQGAREQYFGPGTRLTVT.

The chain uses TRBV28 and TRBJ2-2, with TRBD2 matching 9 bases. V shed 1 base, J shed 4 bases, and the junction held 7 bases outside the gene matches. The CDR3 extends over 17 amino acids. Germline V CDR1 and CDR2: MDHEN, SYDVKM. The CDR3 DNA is TGTGCCAGCAGTTTATTGGTGACTAGCGGCTCCACCGGGGAGCTGTTTTTT. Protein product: CASSLLVTSGSTGELFF.

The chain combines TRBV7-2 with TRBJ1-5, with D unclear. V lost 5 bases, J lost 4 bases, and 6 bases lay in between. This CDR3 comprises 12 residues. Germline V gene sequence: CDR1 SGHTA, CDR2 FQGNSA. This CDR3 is CASSVLNQPQHF. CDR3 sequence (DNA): TGTGCCAGCAGCGTCTTAAATCAGCCCCAGCATTTT.

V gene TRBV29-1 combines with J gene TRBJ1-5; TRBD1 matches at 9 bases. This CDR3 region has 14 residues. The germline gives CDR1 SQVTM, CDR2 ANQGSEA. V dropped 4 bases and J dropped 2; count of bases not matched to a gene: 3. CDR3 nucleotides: TGCAGCGTTGCGGGACAGGGCGGCAATCAGCCCCAGCATTTT. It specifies CSVAGQGGNQPQHF.

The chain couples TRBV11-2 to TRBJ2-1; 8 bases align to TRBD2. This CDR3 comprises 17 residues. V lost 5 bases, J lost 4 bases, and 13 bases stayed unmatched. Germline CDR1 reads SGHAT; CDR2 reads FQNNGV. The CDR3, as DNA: TGTGCCAGCAGCAAGGCTGGAGTCGGGGGGGCGTACAATGAGCAGTTCTTC. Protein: CASSKAGVGGAYNEQFF. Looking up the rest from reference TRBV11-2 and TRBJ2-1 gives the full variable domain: EAGVAQSPRYKIIEKRQSVAFWCNPISGHATLYWYQQILGQGPKLLIQFQNNGVVDDSQLPKDRFSAERLKGVDSTLKIQPAKLEDSAVYLCASSKAGVGGAYNEQFFGPGTRLTVL.

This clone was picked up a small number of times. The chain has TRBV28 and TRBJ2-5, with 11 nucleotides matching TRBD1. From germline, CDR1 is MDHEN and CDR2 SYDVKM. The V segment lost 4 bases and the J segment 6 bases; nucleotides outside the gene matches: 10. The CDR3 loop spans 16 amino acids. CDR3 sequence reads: CASSSTGTGGMQTQYF. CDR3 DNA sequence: TGTGCCAGCAGTTCAACTGGGACAGGGGGGATGCAGACCCAGTACTTC. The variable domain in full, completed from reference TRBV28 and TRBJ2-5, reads DVKVTQSSRYLVKRTGEKVFLECVQDMDHENMFWYRQDPGLGLRLIYFSYDVKMKEKGDIPEGYSVSREKKERFSLILESASTNQTSMYLCASSSTGTGGMQTQYFGPGTRLLVL.

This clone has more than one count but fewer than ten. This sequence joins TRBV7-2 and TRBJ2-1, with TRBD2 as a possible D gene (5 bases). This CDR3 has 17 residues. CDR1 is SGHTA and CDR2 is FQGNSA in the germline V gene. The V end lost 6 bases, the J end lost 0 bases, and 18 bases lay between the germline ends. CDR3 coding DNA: TGTGCCAGCAGTTATCTAGCTGCTGACCCCTCCTACAATGAGCAGTTCTTC. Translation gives CASSYLAADPSYNEQFF. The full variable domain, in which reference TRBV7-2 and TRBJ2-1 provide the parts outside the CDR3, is GAGVSQSPSNKVTEKGKDVELRCDPISGHTALYWYRQSLGQGLEFLIYFQGNSAPDKSGLPSDRFSAERTGGSVSTLTIQRTQQEDSAVYLCASSYLAADPSYNEQFFGPGTRLTVL.

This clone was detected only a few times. CDR3 bases: TGTGCCACCAGCAGAGATCCGACAGGGTCGGGGGAGACCCAGTACTTC. It codes for CATSRDPTGSGETQYF. V is TRBV15 and J is TRBJ2-5, with TRBD1 matching 7 bases. CDR1 and CDR2 (germline): LNHNV, YYDKDF (reference sequence). The CDR3 runs to 16 residues. V shed 0 bases, J shed 5 bases, and the junction held 9 bases outside the gene matches.

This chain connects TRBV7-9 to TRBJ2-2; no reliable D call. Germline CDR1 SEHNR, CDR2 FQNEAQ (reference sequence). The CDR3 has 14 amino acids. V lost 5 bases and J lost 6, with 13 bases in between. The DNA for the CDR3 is TGTGCCAGCAGCCACCAACGCCGGGCCGGGGAGCTGTTTTTT. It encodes CASSHQRRAGELFF. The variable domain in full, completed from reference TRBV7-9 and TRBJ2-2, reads DTGVSQNPRHKITKRGQNVTFRCDPISEHNRLYWYRQTLGQGPEFLTYFQNEAQLEKSRLLSDRFSAERPKGSFSTLEIQRTEQGDSAMYLCASSHQRRAGELFFGEGSRLTVL.

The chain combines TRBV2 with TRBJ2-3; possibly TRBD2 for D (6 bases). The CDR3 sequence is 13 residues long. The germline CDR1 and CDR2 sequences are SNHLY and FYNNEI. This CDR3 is CAKQRTNTDTQYF. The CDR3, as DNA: TGTGCGAAGCAGCGGACTAACACAGATACGCAGTATTTT.

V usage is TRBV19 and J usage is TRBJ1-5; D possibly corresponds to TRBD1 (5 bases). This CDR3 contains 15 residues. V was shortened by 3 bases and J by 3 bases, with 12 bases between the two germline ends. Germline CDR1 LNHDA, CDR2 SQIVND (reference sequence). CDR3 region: CASSINRFHNQPQHF. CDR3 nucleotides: TGTGCCAGTAGTATCAACAGGTTTCACAATCAGCCCCAGCATTTT.